This TCR beta chain stems from a study of CD8 T cells in ankylosing spondylitis. Regarding the study as a whole: There were earlier reports of some motif variants in reactive arthritis synovial fluid and blood. Disease-linked clones bore a CD8+ phenotype and were relatively rare in peripheral blood. Ankylosing spondylitis blood appeared to be characterized by a TCR beta motif of several highly homologous variants.

The CDR3 is 14 residues long. The V and J ends lost 7 bases and 7 bases, in that order; junction bases with no gene match: 12. For TCR beta, libraries came from quantitative 5'-RACE with molecular barcodes. Via MiXCR, TCRdb re-called the 5' RACE reads, giving one row per CDR3 protein. The sample includes about 280,000 distinct CDR3 sequences, about 20% of them seen just once. This clonotype appeared a few times. What it recognizes is unknown. The sequencing sample was made of blood, either unsorted or a sorted T cell fraction (not recorded which). The V call is TRBV12-3 or TRBV12-4, the J call TRBJ1-1, with 7 bases identical to TRBD1. The origin of this receptor is a male donor with ankylosing spondylitis or in good health (not recorded which). The CDR3 spells CASTISGTVGEAFF. DNA for the CDR3: TGTGCCAGCACCATATCTGGGACAGTGGGTGAAGCTTTCTTT.